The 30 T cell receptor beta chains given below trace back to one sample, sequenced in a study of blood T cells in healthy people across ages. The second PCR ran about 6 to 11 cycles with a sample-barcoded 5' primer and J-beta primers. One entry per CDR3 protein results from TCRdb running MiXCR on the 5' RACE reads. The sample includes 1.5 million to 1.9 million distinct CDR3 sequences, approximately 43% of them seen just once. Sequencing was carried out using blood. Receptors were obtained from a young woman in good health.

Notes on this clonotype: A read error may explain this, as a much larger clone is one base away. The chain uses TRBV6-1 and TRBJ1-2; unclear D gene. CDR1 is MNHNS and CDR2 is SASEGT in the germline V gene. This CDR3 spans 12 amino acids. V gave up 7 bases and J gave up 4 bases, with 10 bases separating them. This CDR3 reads CASIVTFYGYTF. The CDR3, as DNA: TGTGCCAGCATTGTGACTTTCTATGGCTACACCTTC.

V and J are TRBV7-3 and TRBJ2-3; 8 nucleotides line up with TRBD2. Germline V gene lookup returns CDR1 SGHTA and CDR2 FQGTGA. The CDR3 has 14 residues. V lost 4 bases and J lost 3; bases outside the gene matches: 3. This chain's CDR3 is CASSSGTRTDTQYF. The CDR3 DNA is TGTGCCAGCAGCTCTGGGACTAGAACAGATACGCAGTATTTT. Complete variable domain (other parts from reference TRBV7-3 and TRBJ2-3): GAGVSQTPSNKVTEKGKYVELRCDPISGHTALYWYRQSLGQGPEFLIYFQGTGAADDSGLPNDRFFAVRPEGSVSTLKIQRTERGDSAVYLCASSSGTRTDTQYFGPGTRLTVL.

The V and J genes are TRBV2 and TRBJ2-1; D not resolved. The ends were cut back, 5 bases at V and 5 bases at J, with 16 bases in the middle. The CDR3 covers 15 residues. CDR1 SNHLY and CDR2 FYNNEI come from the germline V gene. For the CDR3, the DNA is TGTGCCAGCAGTCCCGACTTTGCGTCTAACAATGAGCAGTTCTTC. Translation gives CASSPDFASNNEQFF.

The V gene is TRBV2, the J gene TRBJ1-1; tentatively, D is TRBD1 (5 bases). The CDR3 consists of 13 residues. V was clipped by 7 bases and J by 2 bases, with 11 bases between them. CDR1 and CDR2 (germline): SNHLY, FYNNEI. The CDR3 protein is CASTGGQNTEAFF. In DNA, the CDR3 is TGTGCCAGCACAGGCGGACAAAACACTGAAGCTTTCTTT.

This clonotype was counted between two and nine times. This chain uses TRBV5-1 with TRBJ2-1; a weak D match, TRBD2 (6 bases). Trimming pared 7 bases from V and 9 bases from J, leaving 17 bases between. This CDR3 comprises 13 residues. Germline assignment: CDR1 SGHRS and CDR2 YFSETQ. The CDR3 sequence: CASRVLGGGEQFF. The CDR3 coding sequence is TGCGCCAGCCGCGTTTTGGGGGGAGGTGAGCAGTTCTTC.

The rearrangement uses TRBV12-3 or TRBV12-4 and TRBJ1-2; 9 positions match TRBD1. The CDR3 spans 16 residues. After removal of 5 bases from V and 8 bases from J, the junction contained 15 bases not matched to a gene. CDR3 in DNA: TGTGCCAGCAGTACCTTTCTCGGGACAGGGTTAGGGGGCTACACCTTC. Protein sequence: CASSTFLGTGLGGYTF.

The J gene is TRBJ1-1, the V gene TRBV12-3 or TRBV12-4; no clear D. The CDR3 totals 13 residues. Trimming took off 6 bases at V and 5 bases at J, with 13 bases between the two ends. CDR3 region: CASSLGWETEAFF. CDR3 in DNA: TGTGCCAGCAGCCTCGGGTGGGAGACTGAAGCTTTCTTT.

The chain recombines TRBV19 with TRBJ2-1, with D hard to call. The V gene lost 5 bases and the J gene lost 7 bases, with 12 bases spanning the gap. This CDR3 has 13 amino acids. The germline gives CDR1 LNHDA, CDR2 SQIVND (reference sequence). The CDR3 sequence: CASSLSSWNEQFF. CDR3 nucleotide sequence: TGTGCCAGTAGTCTGTCCTCATGGAATGAGCAGTTCTTC.

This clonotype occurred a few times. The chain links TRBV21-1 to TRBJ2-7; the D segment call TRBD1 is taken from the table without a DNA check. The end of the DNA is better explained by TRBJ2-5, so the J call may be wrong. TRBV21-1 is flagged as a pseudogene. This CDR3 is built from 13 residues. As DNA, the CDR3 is TGTGCCAGCAGCAATATGGGGGGAGAGACCCAGTACTTC. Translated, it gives CASSNMGGETQYF.

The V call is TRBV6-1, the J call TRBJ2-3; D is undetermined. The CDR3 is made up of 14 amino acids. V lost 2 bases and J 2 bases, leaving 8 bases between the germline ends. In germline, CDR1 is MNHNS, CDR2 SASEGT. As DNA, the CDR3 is TGTGCCAGCAGTGAACTTTTCGCCACAGATACGCAGTATTTT. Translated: CASSELFATDTQYF.

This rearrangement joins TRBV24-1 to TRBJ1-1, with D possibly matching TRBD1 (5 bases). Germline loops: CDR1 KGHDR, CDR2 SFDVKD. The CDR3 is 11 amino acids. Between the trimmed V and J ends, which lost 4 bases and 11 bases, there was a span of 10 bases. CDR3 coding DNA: TGTGCCACCAGTGACGGGACGAGGGCTTTCTTT. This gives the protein CATSDGTRAFF.

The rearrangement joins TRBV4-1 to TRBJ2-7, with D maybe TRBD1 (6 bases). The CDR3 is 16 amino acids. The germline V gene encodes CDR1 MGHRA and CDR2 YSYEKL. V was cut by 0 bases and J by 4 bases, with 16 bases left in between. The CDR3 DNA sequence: TGCGCCAGCAGCCAAGATCAATGGACAGCAAAGTACGAGCAGTACTTC. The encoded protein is CASSQDQWTAKYEQYF.

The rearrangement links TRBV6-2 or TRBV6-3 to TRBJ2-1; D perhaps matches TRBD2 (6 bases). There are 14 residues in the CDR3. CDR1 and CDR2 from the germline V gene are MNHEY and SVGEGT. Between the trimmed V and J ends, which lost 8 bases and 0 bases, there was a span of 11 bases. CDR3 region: CASGGTVSYNEQFF. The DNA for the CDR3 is TGTGCCAGCGGTGGGACTGTCTCCTACAATGAGCAGTTCTTC.

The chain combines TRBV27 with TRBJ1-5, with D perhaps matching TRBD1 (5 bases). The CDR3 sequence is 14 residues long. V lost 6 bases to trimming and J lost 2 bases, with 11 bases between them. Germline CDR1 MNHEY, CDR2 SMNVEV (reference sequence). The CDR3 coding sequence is TGTGCCAGCAGCTTGAGCAGGGGCAATCAGCCCCAGCATTTT. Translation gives CASSLSRGNQPQHF.

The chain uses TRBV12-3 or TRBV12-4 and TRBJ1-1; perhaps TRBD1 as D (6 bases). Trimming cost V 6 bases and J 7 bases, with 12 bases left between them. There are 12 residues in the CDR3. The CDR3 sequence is CASSIGTIEAFF. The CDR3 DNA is TGTGCCAGCAGCATCGGGACAATTGAAGCTTTCTTT.

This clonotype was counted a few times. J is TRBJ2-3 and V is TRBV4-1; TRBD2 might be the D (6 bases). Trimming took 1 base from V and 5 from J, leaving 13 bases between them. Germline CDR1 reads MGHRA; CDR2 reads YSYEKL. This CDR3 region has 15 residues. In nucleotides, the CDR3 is TGCGCCAGCAGCCAAGGGAACCAGGGAGGAGATACGCAGTATTTT. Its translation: CASSQGNQGGDTQYF.

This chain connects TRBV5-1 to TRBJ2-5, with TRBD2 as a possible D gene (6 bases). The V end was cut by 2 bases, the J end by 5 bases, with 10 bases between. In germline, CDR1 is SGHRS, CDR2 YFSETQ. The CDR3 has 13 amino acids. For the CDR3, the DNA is TGCGCCAGCAGCTTCCGGGACTTGGAGACCCAGTACTTC. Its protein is CASSFRDLETQYF.

The CDR3 loop reads CSARAGSGGYNEQFF. CDR3 coding DNA: TGCAGTGCTAGAGCCGGAAGCGGGGGGTACAATGAGCAGTTCTTC. The genes are TRBV20-1 and TRBJ2-1; 9 nucleotides align to TRBD2. The V gene's germline CDR1 is DFQATT and CDR2 SNEGSKA (reference sequence). The CDR3 contains 15 residues. The V and J ends lost 1 base and 4 bases, in that order; junction bases with no gene match: 5.

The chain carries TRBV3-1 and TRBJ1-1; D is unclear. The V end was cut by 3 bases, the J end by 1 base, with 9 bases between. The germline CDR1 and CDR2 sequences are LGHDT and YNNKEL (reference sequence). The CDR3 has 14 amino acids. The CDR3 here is CASSHSVSNTEAFF. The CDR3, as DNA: TGTGCCAGCAGCCATTCGGTTTCGAACACTGAAGCTTTCTTT. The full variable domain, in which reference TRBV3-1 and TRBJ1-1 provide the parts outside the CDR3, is DTAVSQTPKYLVTQMGNDKSIKCEQNLGHDTMYWYKQDSKKFLKIMFSYNNKELIINETVPNRFSPKSPDKAHLNLHINSLELGDSAVYFCASSHSVSNTEAFFGQGTRLTVV.

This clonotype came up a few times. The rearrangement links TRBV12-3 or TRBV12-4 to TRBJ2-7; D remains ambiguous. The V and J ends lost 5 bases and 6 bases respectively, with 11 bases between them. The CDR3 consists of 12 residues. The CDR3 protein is CASSTQLVEQYF. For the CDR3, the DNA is TGTGCCAGCAGTACCCAATTGGTCGAGCAGTACTTC.

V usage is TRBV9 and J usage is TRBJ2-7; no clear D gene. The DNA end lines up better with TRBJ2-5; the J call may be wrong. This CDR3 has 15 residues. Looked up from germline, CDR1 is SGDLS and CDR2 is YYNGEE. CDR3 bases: TGTGCCAGCAGCCCAGAAACGGCATTGGGGGAGACCCAGTACTTC. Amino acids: CASSPETALGETQYF.

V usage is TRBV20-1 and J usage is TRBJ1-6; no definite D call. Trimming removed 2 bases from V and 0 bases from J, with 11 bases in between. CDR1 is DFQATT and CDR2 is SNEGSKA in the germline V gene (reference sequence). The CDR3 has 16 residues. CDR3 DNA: TGCAGTGCTAGAACCGCCGGGAGCTCCTATAATTCACCCCTCCACTTT. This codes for CSARTAGSSYNSPLHF.

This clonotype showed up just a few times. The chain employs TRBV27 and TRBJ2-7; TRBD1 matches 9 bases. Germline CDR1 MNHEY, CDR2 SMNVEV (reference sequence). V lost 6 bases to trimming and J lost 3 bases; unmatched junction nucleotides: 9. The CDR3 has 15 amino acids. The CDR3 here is CASSWIRDRVYEQYF. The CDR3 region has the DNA TGTGCCAGCAGCTGGATCCGGGACAGGGTCTACGAGCAGTACTTC.

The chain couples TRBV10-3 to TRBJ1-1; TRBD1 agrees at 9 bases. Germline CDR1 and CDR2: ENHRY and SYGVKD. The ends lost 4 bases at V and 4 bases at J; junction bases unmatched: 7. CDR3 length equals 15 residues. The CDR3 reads CAISGQGVFATEAFF. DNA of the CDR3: TGTGCCATCAGTGGACAGGGGGTTTTTGCCACTGAAGCTTTCTTT.

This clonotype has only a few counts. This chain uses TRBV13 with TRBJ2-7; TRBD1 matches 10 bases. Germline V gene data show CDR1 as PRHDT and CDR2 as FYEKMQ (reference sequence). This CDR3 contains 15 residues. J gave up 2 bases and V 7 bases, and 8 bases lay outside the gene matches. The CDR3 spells CASTDRGIPPYEQYF. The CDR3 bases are TGTGCCAGCACGGACAGGGGGATTCCCCCCTACGAGCAGTACTTC. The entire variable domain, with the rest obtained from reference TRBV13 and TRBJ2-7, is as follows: AAGVIQSPRHLIKEKRETATLKCYPIPRHDTVYWYQQGPGQDPQFLISFYEKMQSDKGSIPDRFSAQQFSDYHSELNMSSLELGDSALYFCASTDRGIPPYEQYFGPGTRLTVT.

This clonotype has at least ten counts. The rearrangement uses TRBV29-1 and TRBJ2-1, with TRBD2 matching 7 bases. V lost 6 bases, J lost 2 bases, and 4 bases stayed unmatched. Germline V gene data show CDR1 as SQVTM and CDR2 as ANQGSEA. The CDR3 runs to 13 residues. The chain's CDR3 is CSVGLVTYNEQFF. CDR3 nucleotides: TGCAGCGTCGGACTAGTCACCTACAATGAGCAGTTCTTC.

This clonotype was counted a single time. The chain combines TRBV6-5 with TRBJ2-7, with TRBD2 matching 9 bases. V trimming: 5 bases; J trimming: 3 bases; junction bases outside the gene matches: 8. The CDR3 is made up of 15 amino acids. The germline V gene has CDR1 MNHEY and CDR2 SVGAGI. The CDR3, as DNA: TGTGCCAGCAGTCGTTCGACTAGCGGCTACTACGAGCAGTACTTC. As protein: CASSRSTSGYYEQYF.

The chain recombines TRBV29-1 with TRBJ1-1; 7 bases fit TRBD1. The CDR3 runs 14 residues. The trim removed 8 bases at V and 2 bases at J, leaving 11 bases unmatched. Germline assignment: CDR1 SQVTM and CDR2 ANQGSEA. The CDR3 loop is CSSWTGLINTEAFF. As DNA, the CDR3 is TGCAGCTCGTGGACAGGACTTATCAACACTGAAGCTTTCTTT.

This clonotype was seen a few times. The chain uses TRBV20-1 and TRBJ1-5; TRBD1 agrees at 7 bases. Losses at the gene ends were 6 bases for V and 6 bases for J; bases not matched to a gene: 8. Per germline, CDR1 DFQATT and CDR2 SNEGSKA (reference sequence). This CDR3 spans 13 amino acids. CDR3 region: CSAPDRASQPQHF. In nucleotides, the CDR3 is TGCAGTGCCCCAGACAGGGCCAGTCAGCCCCAGCATTTT.

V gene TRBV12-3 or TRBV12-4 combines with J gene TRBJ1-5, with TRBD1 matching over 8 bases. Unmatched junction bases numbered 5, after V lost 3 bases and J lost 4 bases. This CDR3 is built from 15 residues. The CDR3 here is CASSLTGERNQPQHF. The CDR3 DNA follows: TGTGCCAGCAGTTTGACAGGGGAGAGGAATCAGCCCCAGCATTTT.